This TCR beta chain was found in a study of T cell responses to AZD1222 COVID-19 vaccine (dated by TCRdb to about 2021). About the study as a whole: A total of 233 trial participants underwent TCR sequencing, of whom approximately 210 received two doses of AZD1222 and 26 received two doses of the MenACWY control vaccine. Enrollment into the trials was organized by age into subgroups of 18-55, 56-69 and 70-plus years, and those subgroups contained about 150, 27 and 61 TCR-sequenced participants, respectively. The paper as a whole reports these results and caveats: No day 14 peak-response samples were available, so repertoires were characterized only after the peak T cell response. Most participants were white British and females outnumbered males, and the authors suggested that clonal diversity may have been underestimated. The 56-69-year group was small, and its depth increase did not reach significance, likely because of low power. After two AZD1222 doses, spike-specific TCR breadth and depth were significantly higher than at day 0 and than in MenACWY recipients. Vaccine-associated CD4 TCRs spanned the whole spike protein, with dominant responses in regions 160-218 and 743-854. Nearly half of unique spike-specific TCRs reportedly recognized epitopes outside regions mutated in the B.1.351 and B.1.1.7 variants. Conclusions about previously exposed vaccinees are limited because only a handful of AZD1222 recipients were SARS-CoV-2 seropositive at baseline.

The CDR3 starts with the cysteine, ends with the phenylalanine, and has 15 residues. Only the CDR3 portion is preserved as DNA: 45 bases, with reading frame beginning at the first base. Cut back by 2 bases and 2 bases, the V and J ends lie 12 bases apart. Based on the germline V gene, the CDR1 and CDR2 sequences are MNHEY and SVGAGI. As concerns this clone: This clone's antigen is unknown. No much larger clone is present one base from it, and per-base qualities are unavailable.

The CDR3 regions of human TCRbeta chains were subjected to immunosequencing. Concerning the study's data processing: TCRs in the repertoires were compared against a reference library of SARS-CoV-2-specific TCRs that had been generated with the MIRA antigen-specificity platform. Breadth was defined as the fraction of unique TCRs that were SARS-CoV-2-associated. Depth was defined as the fraction of total T cells that were SARS-CoV-2-associated. Using the MIRA data, every spike-specific TCR was mapped to the spike region that the TCR reacted to and assigned to either a CD4 or a CD8 class. Log10-transformed breadth and depth values were compared by one-way ANOVA with Sidak's multiple comparisons tests. What TCRdb holds here is the immuneACCESS table cut down to in-frame rearrangements. Part of the clones is not present; checked against another copy, under half of the missing clones reflect an unresolved V gene, and the others are unexplained. Clone size and the V and J calls come from that table; the DNA yielded D and trimming. Here the sample has about 150,000 clones; approximately 90% occur a single time. The ten largest clones take up less than 2% of the sample.

In light of the paper, this sample's time point label describes: about 28 days (+/-7) after the second vaccine dose. AZD1222 recipients with second doses at about 4 weeks or about 12 weeks were pooled, because spike-specific TCR depth and breadth did not differ between schedules. Vaccinee samples came from UK trials COV001 and COV002, including a single-blind randomized controlled phase 2/3 trial of AZD1222 (ChAdOx1 nCoV-19) in healthy adults. Trial participant PBMC samples were collected at day 0 and day 28 after the second dose for TCRbeta chain sequencing. Recombination connected TRBV6-5 to TRBJ1-2; the D region possibly corresponds to TRBD1 (5 bases align). The receptor's source is an adult who received the AZD1222 COVID-19 vaccine. The starting material was peripheral blood, obtained 28 days after the second AZD1222 dose. DNA sequence: TGTGCCAGCAGTTACCAGGGACTGGGGAACTATGGCTACACCTTC. Its protein product is CASSYQGLGNYGYTF.